These 27 T cell receptor beta chains came from one sample sequenced in a study of cytomegalovirus exposure and HLA in healthy donors. The PCR ran on 60 Vbeta and 13 Jbeta primers. Repertoires were generated with immunoSEQ multiplex PCR, while TCRdb's copy carries only in-frame clones and drops some. The table has roughly 110,000 clones, 70% to 80% seen once. The material sequenced was PBMCs. Every receptor here comes from a boy aged 5-17 years in good health and CMV-seronegative.

The genes are TRBV28 and TRBJ2-5; no definite D call. Trimming removed 4 bases from V and 5 bases from J, with 14 bases in between. Germline CDR1 is MDHEN and CDR2 is SYDVKM. The CDR3 totals 14 residues. CDR3: CASSSSFRSETQYF. The DNA of the CDR3 is TGTGCCAGCAGTTCGTCCTTTCGGTCCGAGACCCAGTACTTC.

The chain combines TRBV30 with TRBJ2-7, with 8 positions matching TRBD1. The CDR3 runs to 15 residues. The germline gives CDR1 GTSNPN, CDR2 SVGIG (reference sequence). V dropped 0 bases and J dropped 5; count of bases not matched to a gene: 9. The CDR3 nucleotides are TGTGCCTGGAGTGTAATTGGGGACAGGAACGACGAGCAGTACTTC. Its protein is CAWSVIGDRNDEQYF.

The V call is TRBV5-1, the J call TRBJ2-1; TRBD2 aligns across 11 bases. V shed 6 bases, J shed 2 bases, and the junction held 13 bases outside the gene matches. Germline V CDR1 and CDR2: SGHRS, YFSETQ. This CDR3 has 18 residues. The CDR3 protein is CASTSMASGGQPYNEQFF. DNA for the CDR3: TGCGCCAGCACCTCAATGGCTAGCGGGGGGCAACCCTACAATGAGCAGTTCTTC.

J is TRBJ1-4 and V is TRBV28, with a tentative D call TRBD1 (5 bases). V lost 3 bases and J lost 5, with 13 bases in between. CDR1 is MDHEN and CDR2 is SYDVKM in the germline V gene. The CDR3 runs 15 residues. The CDR3 reads CASSFRPGGNEKLFF. CDR3 in DNA: TGTGCCAGCAGTTTCCGGCCTGGGGGGAATGAAAAACTGTTTTTT.

This clone has a handful of counts. The chain is built from TRBV4-1 and TRBJ1-5, with D perhaps TRBD1 (5 bases). Trimming removed 1 base from V and 3 bases from J, with 19 bases in between. The germline V gene encodes CDR1 MGHRA and CDR2 YSYEKL. The CDR3 has 18 amino acids. CDR3 residues: CASSQVGSDIFHNQPQHF. In DNA form, the CDR3 reads TGCGCCAGCAGCCAAGTAGGGTCGGACATATTTCACAATCAGCCCCAGCATTTT.

The chain joins TRBV5-1 to TRBJ2-1; 8 bases are shared with TRBD1. The length of the CDR3 is 15 residues. The V and J ends lost 0 bases and 4 bases, in that order; junction bases with no gene match: 3. Per germline, CDR1 SGHRS and CDR2 YFSETQ. CDR3 DNA: TGCGCCAGCAGCTTGGCGGGGACAGGATACAATGAGCAGTTCTTC. Residues: CASSLAGTGYNEQFF.

The chain employs TRBV7-3 and TRBJ2-1; TRBD1 matches 8 bases. The CDR3 totals 12 residues. With 4 bases clipped from V and 8 bases from J, the junction kept 1 base outside the gene matches. In germline, CDR1 is SGHTA, CDR2 FQGTGA. The CDR3 DNA sequence: TGTGCCAGCAGCTGGGGACAGGATGAGCAGTTCTTC. Translated, it gives CASSWGQDEQFF.

As concerns this clone: The same CDR3 also results from other DNA sequences found in this sample. The rearrangement links TRBV15 to TRBJ2-7, with D uncertain. The germline V gene has CDR1 LNHNV and CDR2 YYDKDF (reference sequence). With 0 bases removed from V and 3 bases from J, the gap between germline ends came to 6 bases. The CDR3 extends over 13 amino acids. The CDR3 spells CATSRDRSYEQYF. In DNA form, the CDR3 reads TGTGCCACCAGCAGAGATCGGAGCTACGAGCAGTACTTC. Variable domain in full (rest from reference TRBV15 and TRBJ2-7): DAMVIQNPRYQVTQFGKPVTLSCSQTLNHNVMYWYQQKSSQAPKLLFHYYDKDFNNEADTPDNFQSRRPNTSFCFLDIRSPGLGDTAMYLCATSRDRSYEQYFGPGTRLTVT.

The chain links TRBV6-1 to TRBJ2-3, with D perhaps matching TRBD1 (6 bases). V lost 4 bases, J lost 6 bases, and 20 bases lay in between. This CDR3 spans 16 amino acids. The V gene's germline CDR1 is MNHNS and CDR2 SASEGT. The CDR3 coding sequence is TGTGCCAGCAGTGCACAGGGTTGGGCCATGGGGGATACGCAGTATTTT. It is translated as CASSAQGWAMGDTQYF.

The rearrangement uses TRBV9 and TRBJ2-1; 12 bases agree with TRBD2. Trimming removed 3 bases from V and 3 bases from J; junction bases left unmatched: 7. This CDR3 region has 17 residues. The V gene's germline CDR1 is SGDLS and CDR2 YYNGEE. The CDR3 sequence is CASSDVTSGGFYNEQFF. The CDR3, as DNA: TGTGCCAGCAGCGACGTGACTAGCGGGGGCTTCTACAATGAGCAGTTCTTC.

By proportion, this clone is medium-sized. The CDR3 region has the DNA TGTGCCAGTAGTATTACTACAGGGAGCACTGAAGCTTTCTTT. Amino acids: CASSITTGSTEAFF. V gene TRBV19 combines with J gene TRBJ1-1; D perhaps matches TRBD1 (6 bases). V gave up 3 bases and J gave up 4 bases, with 12 bases separating them. This CDR3 spans 14 amino acids. Germline V gene sequence: CDR1 LNHDA, CDR2 SQIVND (reference sequence).

The chain links TRBV4-2 to TRBJ2-1; D is undetermined. The V gene's germline CDR1 is LGHNA and CDR2 YNFKEQ. The germline V and J ends were trimmed by 1 base and 7 bases, with 11 bases remaining between them. CDR3 size: 14 residues. The CDR3 region has the DNA TGTGCCAGCAGCCAAGGGCTTCAATGGAATGAGCAGTTCTTC. Translated, it gives CASSQGLQWNEQFF.

This clone was recorded once. The chain couples TRBV27 to TRBJ1-2; 12 bases fit TRBD1. V shed 7 bases and J 5 bases; nucleotides not matched to a gene: 11. This CDR3 has 16 amino acids. CDR1 and CDR2 from the germline V gene are MNHEY and SMNVEV (reference sequence). CDR3 loop: CASTPGQGAGSYGYTF. As DNA, the CDR3 is TGTGCCAGCACCCCGGGACAGGGGGCCGGCTCATATGGCTACACCTTC.

The J gene is TRBJ1-5, the V gene TRBV28, with no clear D. The ends were cut back, 6 bases at V and 6 bases at J, with 12 bases in the middle. Germline V gene sequence: CDR1 MDHEN, CDR2 SYDVKM. This CDR3 is 13 amino acids long. Here the CDR3 DNA reads TGTGCCAGCAGAACACTACGGTTTCAGCCCCAGCATTTT. Translated, it gives CASRTLRFQPQHF.

This clone occurred a few times. V usage is TRBV28 and J usage is TRBJ1-1; TRBD1 matches 11 bases. In germline, CDR1 is MDHEN, CDR2 SYDVKM. This CDR3 has 15 residues. V was pared by 2 bases and J by 4 bases, with 3 bases of the junction left unmatched. The CDR3 DNA reads TGTGCCAGCAGTTTAAGGGGGACAGGGGGCACTGAAGCTTTCTTT. Protein product: CASSLRGTGGTEAFF.

CDR3 residues: CGTGMDEKLFF. The CDR3 DNA is TGTGGTACAGGCATGGATGAAAAACTGTTTTTT. This chain uses TRBV2 with TRBJ1-4; D might be TRBD1 (5 bases). Germline CDR1 and CDR2: SNHLY and FYNNEI. The CDR3 sequence is 11 residues long.

This clone has more than one count but fewer than ten. The chain has TRBV28 and TRBJ1-1; D is uncertain. Germline-derived CDR1 and CDR2 are MDHEN and SYDVKM. The V end lost 2 bases, the J end lost 4 bases, and 11 bases lay between the germline ends. The CDR3 is made up of 14 amino acids. DNA of the CDR3: TGTGCCAGCAGTTTACCGAGACACGGCACTGAAGCTTTCTTT. It translates to CASSLPRHGTEAFF.

The J gene is TRBJ1-5, the V gene TRBV19; 7 nucleotides line up with TRBD1. With 3 bases clipped from V and 2 bases from J, the junction kept 4 bases outside the gene matches. Per the germline V gene, CDR1 is LNHDA and CDR2 is SQIVND (reference sequence). This CDR3 is 15 amino acids long. The CDR3 DNA reads TGTGCCAGTAGTATGGCCGGACAGGGCAATCAGCCCCAGCATTTT. Protein product: CASSMAGQGNQPQHF.

The CDR3: CASSSRQYF. CDR3 DNA sequence: TGTGCCAGCTCTAGTCGGCAGTACTTC. This chain joins TRBV7-6 and TRBJ2-7; D uncertain. CDR3 length: 9 amino acids. V gave up 8 bases and J gave up 9 bases, with 8 bases separating them. In germline, CDR1 is SGHVS, CDR2 FNYEAQ. The variable domain in full, with the rest retrieved from reference TRBV7-6 and TRBJ2-7, is GAGVSQSPRYKVTKRGQDVALRCDPISGHVSLYWYRQALGQGPEFLTYFNYEAQQDKSGLPNDRFSAERPEGSISTLTIQRTEQRDSAMYRCASSSRQYFGPGTRLTVT.

The gene calls are TRBV29-1 and TRBJ1-2, with TRBD1 identical over 10 bases. Germline CDR1 reads SQVTM; CDR2 reads ANQGSEA. The CDR3 totals 15 residues. V shed 3 bases, J shed 3 bases, and the junction held 7 bases outside the gene matches. The CDR3 coding sequence is TGCAGCGTTGATTATGGGACAGGGGAGTACTATGGCTACACCTTC. As protein: CSVDYGTGEYYGYTF. The variable domain in full, with the rest retrieved from reference TRBV29-1 and TRBJ1-2, is SAVISQKPSRDICQRGTSLTIQCQVDSQVTMMFWYRQQPGQSLTLIATANQGSEATYESGFVIDKFPISRPNLTFSTLTVSNMSPEDSSIYLCSVDYGTGEYYGYTFGSGTRLTVV.

This clone has just a few counts. The J gene is TRBJ2-7, the V gene TRBV2, with 15 bases fitting TRBD2. The CDR3 consists of 16 residues. CDR1 is SNHLY and CDR2 is FYNNEI in the germline V gene. Unmatched junction bases numbered 3, after V lost 6 bases and J lost 0 bases. CDR3 coding DNA: TGTGCCAGCAGCGGACTAGCGGGAGGGGGCTCCTACGAGCAGTACTTC. This encodes CASSGLAGGGSYEQYF.

The genes are TRBV6-5 and TRBJ1-5; possibly TRBD1 for D (6 bases). V lost 6 bases, J lost 0 bases, and 6 bases lay in between. The CDR3 loop spans 13 amino acids. CDR1 is MNHEY and CDR2 is SVGAGI in the germline V gene. This CDR3 is CASRGASNQPQHF. DNA for the CDR3: TGTGCCAGCAGGGGGGCTAGCAATCAGCCCCAGCATTTT.

This chain connects TRBV6-5 to TRBJ2-7, with TRBD2 matching over 8 bases. Germline V lookup: CDR1 MNHEY, CDR2 SVGAGI. CDR3 length: 15 amino acids. Trimming at V came to 6 bases and at J to 4 bases, leaving 11 bases not matched to a gene. The DNA for the CDR3 is TGTGCCAGCAGGCTACTGAGCGGGAGTTCTTACGAGCAGTACTTC. This codes for CASRLLSGSSYEQYF.

The chain combines TRBV30 with TRBJ1-2; 10 positions agree with TRBD1. The CDR3 consists of 14 residues. With V trimmed by 4 bases and J by 2 bases, 4 bases remained unmatched. Germline V CDR1 and CDR2: GTSNPN, SVGIG (reference sequence). CDR3 nucleotide sequence: TGTGCCTGGAATAAGGACAGGGGGAACTATGGCTACACCTTC. As protein: CAWNKDRGNYGYTF.

V gene TRBV6-1 combines with J gene TRBJ2-7, with D tentatively TRBD1 (5 bases). V was trimmed by 8 bases and J by 4 bases, leaving 12 bases between them. This CDR3 contains 12 residues. The germline V gene has CDR1 MNHNS and CDR2 SASEGT. For the CDR3, the DNA is TGTGCCAGCTTGGGCAGGGAATACGAGCAGTACTTC. Protein sequence: CASLGREYEQYF.

The chain uses TRBV2 and TRBJ2-5, with 9 bases identical to TRBD1. The end of the DNA fits TRBJ2-7 better, so the J call may be wrong. CDR1 and CDR2 from the germline V gene are SNHLY and FYNNEI. The CDR3 spans 14 residues. The CDR3: CASSAYDRGNEQYF. DNA for the CDR3: TGTGCCAGCAGTGCCTACGACAGGGGGAACGAGCAGTACTTC.

The chain combines TRBV19 with TRBJ2-2; D gene uncertain. This CDR3 comprises 13 residues. CDR1 is LNHDA and CDR2 is SQIVND in the germline V gene (reference sequence). V was shortened by 7 bases and J by 5 bases, with 11 bases between the two germline ends. For the CDR3, the DNA is TGTGCCAGTATACGAGGAAAAACCGGGGAGCTGTTTTTT. Translated, it gives CASIRGKTGELFF.